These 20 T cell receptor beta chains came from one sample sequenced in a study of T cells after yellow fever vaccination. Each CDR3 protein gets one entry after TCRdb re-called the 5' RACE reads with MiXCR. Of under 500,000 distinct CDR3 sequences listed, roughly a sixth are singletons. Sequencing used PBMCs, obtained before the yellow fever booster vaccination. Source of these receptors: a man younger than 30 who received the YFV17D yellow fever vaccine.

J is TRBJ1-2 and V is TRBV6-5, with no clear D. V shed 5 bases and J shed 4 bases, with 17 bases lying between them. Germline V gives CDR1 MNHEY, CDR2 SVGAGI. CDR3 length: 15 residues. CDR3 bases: TGTGCCAGCAGTCCTCGAGGGAGGGTACTCTATGGCTACACCTTC. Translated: CASSPRGRVLYGYTF.

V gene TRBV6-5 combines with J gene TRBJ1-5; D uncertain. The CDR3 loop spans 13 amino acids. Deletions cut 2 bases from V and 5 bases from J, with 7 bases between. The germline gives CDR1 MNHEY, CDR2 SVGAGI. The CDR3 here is CASSYQSDQPQHF. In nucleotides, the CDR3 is TGTGCCAGCAGTTACCAGTCTGATCAGCCCCAGCATTTT.

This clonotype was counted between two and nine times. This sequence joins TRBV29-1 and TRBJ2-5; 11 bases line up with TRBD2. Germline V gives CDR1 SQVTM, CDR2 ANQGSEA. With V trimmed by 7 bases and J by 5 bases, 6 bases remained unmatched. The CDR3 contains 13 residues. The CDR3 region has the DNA TGCAGCGCCGTGCGACTAGCGGGGGAGACCCAGTACTTC. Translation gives CSAVRLAGETQYF.

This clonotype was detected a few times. In nucleotides, the CDR3 is TGCATGAACACCGGGACGAAAACTTTCTTT. Protein: CMNTGTKTFF. This chain connects TRBV20-1 to TRBJ1-1; tentative D call: TRBD1 (5 bases). CDR3 length: 10 amino acids. CDR1 is DFQATT, CDR2 SNEGSKA, per germline (reference sequence).

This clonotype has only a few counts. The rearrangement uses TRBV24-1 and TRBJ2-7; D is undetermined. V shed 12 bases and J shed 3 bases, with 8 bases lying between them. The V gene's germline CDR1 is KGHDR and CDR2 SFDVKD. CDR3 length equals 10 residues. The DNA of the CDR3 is TGTGCCCGAGATAGCTACGAGCAGTACGTC. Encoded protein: CARDSYEQYV.

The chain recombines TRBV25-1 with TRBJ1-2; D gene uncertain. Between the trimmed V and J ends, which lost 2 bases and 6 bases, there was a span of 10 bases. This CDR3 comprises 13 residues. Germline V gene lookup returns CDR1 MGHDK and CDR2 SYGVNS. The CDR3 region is CASSEGDGNGYTF. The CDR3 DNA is TGTGCCAGCAGTGAAGGCGATGGGAATGGCTACACCTTC.

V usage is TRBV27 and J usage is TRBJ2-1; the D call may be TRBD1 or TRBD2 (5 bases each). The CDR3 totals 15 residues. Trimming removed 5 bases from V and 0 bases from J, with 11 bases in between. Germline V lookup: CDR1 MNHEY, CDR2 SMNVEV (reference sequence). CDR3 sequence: CASSVGTSSYNEQFF. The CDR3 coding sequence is TGTGCCAGCAGTGTCGGGACGAGCTCCTACAATGAGCAGTTCTTC.

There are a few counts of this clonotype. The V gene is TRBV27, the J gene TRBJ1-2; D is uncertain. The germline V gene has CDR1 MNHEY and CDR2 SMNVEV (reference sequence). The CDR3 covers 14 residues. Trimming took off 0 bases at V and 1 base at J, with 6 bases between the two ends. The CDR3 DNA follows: TGTGCCAGCAGTTTATCGGGCGGTAACTATGGCTACACCTTC. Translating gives CASSLSGGNYGYTF.

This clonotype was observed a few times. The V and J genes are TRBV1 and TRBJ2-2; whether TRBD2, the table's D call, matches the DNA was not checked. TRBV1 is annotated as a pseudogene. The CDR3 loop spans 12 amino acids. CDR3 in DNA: TGCACCAGCGGGCCCAGAGCGGGGGAGCTGTTTTTT. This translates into CTSGPRAGELFF.

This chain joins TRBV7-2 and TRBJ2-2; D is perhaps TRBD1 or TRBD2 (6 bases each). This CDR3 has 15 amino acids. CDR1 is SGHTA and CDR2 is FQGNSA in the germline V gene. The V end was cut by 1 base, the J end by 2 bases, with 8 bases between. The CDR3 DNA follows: TGTGCCAGCAGCTTAGTCGGGGGCAACACCGGGGAGCTGTTTTTT. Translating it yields CASSLVGGNTGELFF.

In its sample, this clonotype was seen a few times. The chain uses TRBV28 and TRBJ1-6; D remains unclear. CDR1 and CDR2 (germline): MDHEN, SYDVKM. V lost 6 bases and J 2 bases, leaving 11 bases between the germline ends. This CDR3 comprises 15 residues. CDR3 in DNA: TGTGCCAGCAGCGGAGGCCGGGCCTATAATTCACCCCTCCACTTT. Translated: CASSGGRAYNSPLHF. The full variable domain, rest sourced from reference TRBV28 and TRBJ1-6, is DVKVTQSSRYLVKRTGEKVFLECVQDMDHENMFWYRQDPGLGLRLIYFSYDVKMKEKGDIPEGYSVSREKKERFSLILESASTNQTSMYLCASSGGRAYNSPLHFGNGTRLTVT.

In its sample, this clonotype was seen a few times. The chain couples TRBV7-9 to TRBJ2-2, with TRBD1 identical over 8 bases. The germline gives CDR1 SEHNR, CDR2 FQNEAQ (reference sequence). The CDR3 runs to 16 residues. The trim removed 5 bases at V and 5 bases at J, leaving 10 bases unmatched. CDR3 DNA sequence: TGTGCCAGCAGCACCGACAGGGGCTTGGGAACCGGGGAGCTGTTTTTT. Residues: CASSTDRGLGTGELFF.

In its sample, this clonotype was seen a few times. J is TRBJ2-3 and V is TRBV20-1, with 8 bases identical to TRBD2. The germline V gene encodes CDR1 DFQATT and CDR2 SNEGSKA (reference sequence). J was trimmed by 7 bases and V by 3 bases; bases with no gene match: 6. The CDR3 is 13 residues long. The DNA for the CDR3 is TGCAGTGCTAGGACGGGGGGGCCGAATACGCAGTATTTT. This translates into CSARTGGPNTQYF.

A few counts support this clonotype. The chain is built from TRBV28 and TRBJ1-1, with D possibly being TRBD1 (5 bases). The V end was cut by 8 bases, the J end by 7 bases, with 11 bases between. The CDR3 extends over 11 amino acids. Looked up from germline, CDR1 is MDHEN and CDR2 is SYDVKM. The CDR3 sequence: CASQGAIEAFF. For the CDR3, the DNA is TGTGCCAGCCAGGGCGCAATTGAAGCTTTCTTT.

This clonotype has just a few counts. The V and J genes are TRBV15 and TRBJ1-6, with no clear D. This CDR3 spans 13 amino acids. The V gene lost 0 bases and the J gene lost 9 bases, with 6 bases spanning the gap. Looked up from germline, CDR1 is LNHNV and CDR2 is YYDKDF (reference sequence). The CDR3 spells CATSRDQASPLHF. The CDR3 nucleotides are TGTGCCACCAGCAGAGATCAGGCTTCACCCCTCCACTTT.

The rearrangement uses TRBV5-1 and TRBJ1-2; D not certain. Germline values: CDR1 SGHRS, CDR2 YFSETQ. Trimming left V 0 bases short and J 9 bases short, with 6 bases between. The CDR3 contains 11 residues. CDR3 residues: CASSLAVRYTF. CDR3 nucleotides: TGCGCCAGCAGCTTGGCGGTGCGCTACACCTTC.

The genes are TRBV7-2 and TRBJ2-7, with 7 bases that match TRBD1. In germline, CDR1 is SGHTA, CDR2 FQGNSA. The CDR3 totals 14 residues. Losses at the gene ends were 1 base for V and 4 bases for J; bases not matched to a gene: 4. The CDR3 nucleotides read TGTGCCAGCAGCTTAGGAGGGGGCGAATACGAGCAGTACTTC. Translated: CASSLGGGEYEQYF.

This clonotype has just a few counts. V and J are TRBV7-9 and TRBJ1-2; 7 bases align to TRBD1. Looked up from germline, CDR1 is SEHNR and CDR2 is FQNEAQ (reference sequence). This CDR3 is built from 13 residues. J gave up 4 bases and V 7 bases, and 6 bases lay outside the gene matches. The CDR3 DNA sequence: TGTGCCAGCAAGGGAGGGGGCCCCTATGGCTACACCTTC. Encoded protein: CASKGGGPYGYTF. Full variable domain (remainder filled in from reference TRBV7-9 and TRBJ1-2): DTGVSQNPRHKITKRGQNVTFRCDPISEHNRLYWYRQTLGQGPEFLTYFQNEAQLEKSRLLSDRFSAERPKGSFSTLEIQRTEQGDSAMYLCASKGGGPYGYTFGSGTRLTVV.

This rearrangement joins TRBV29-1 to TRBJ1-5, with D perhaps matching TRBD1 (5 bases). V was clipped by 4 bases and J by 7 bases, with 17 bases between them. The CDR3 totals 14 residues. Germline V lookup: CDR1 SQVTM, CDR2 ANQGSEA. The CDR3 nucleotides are TGCAGCGTTGGTGACTCAGGGCCCGGGCAGCCCCAGCATTTT. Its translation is CSVGDSGPGQPQHF.

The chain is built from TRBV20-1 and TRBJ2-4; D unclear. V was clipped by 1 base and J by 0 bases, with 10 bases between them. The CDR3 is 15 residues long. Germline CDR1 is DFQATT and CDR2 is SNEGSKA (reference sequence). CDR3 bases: TGCAGTGCTAGAGTTACAAACCTAGCCAAAAACATTCAGTACTTC. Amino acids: CSARVTNLAKNIQYF.